This T cell receptor beta chain originates from a study of cytotoxic CD8 clonotypes in ibrutinib-treated CLL. Study information: The study included approximately 12 relapsed/refractory and more than 14 treatment-naive patients; 17 to 18 had IGHV unmutated disease.

Assay used: immunoSEQ multiplex PCR; TCRdb lists only in-frame clones, some missing. Here the sample spans approximately 100,000 clones, roughly 60% being singletons. V shed 4 bases and J 3 bases; nucleotides not matched to a gene: 5. The length of the CDR3 is 14 residues. Germline V lookup: CDR1 SGDLS, CDR2 YYNGEE. This material consisted of PBMCs, taken after 24 months of ibrutinib treatment. This receptor was taken from a human donor with chronic lymphocytic leukemia. This sequence joins TRBV9 and TRBJ2-7; 9 nucleotides agree with TRBD1. The CDR3 loop reads CASSPGTGSYEQYF. The CDR3 DNA reads TGTGCCAGCAGCCCTGGGACAGGGAGCTACGAGCAGTACTTC.